Below, 28 T cell receptor beta chains from the same sample are listed, as sequenced in a study of early T cells in non-severe SARS-CoV-2 infection. One entry per CDR3 protein results from TCRdb running MiXCR on the 5' RACE reads. The data contain about 88,000 distinct CDR3 sequences, under 15% of them singletons. Sequenced input: whole blood. The receptors derive from an adult who was a healthcare worker with PCR-confirmed SARS-CoV-2 infection or an uninfected control (not recorded which).

The CDR3 DNA is TGTGCCAGCAGTCGCCTAAGACGGGACACTGAAGCTTTCTTT. This encodes CASSRLRRDTEAFF. The rearrangement uses TRBV12-3 or TRBV12-4 and TRBJ1-1; the D is unclear. The V and J ends lost 5 bases and 3 bases respectively, with 13 bases between them. This CDR3 has 14 amino acids.

This clonotype has just a few counts. The chain's CDR3 is CARSWETALAKNIQYF. CDR3 bases: TGTGCCAGAAGCTGGGAGACAGCTCTAGCCAAAAACATTCAGTACTTC. The V call is TRBV5-3, the J call TRBJ2-4; either TRBD1 or TRBD2 may fit D (5 bases each). Being an ORF, TRBV5-3 has a function that is uncertain. The CDR3 contains 16 residues. V was clipped by 3 bases and J by 0 bases, with 13 bases between them.

The CDR3 DNA is TGTGCCAGCAGCATTCAGCTGAGCGGCGAGCAGTACTTC. Protein sequence: CASSIQLSGEQYF. The J gene is TRBJ2-7, the V gene TRBV9; D is perhaps TRBD2 (5 bases). Deletions cut 4 bases from V and 6 bases from J, with 14 bases between. Germline CDR1 SGDLS, CDR2 YYNGEE. This CDR3 has 13 residues.

This clonotype was detected many times. V usage is TRBV28 and J usage is TRBJ2-2; D is possibly TRBD1 (6 bases). Germline values: CDR1 MDHEN, CDR2 SYDVKM. Trimming took off 1 base at V and 1 base at J, with 7 bases between the two ends. The CDR3 is made up of 15 amino acids. Here the CDR3 reads CASSLSGQNTGELFF. The CDR3 nucleotides read TGTGCCAGCAGTTTATCGGGACAGAACACCGGGGAGCTGTTTTTT.

This clonotype came up a few times. The chain combines TRBV28 with TRBJ2-3, with TRBD2 as a possible D gene (6 bases). With 3 bases removed from V and 0 bases from J, the gap between germline ends came to 10 bases. Per germline, CDR1 MDHEN and CDR2 SYDVKM. The CDR3 is 15 amino acids. CDR3 protein: CASSFLSGSTDTQYF. In DNA, the CDR3 is TGTGCCAGCAGTTTCCTAAGCGGGAGCACAGATACGCAGTATTTT. Supplemented by reference TRBV28 and TRBJ2-3, the full variable domain reads DVKVTQSSRYLVKRTGEKVFLECVQDMDHENMFWYRQDPGLGLRLIYFSYDVKMKEKGDIPEGYSVSREKKERFSLILESASTNQTSMYLCASSFLSGSTDTQYFGPGTRLTVL.

The chain is built from TRBV10-3 and TRBJ2-7, with D hard to call. There are 14 residues in the CDR3. Deletions cut 4 bases from V and 1 base from J, with 11 bases between. In germline, CDR1 is ENHRY, CDR2 SYGVKD. The DNA of the CDR3 is TGTGCCATCAGTGGACCGGAGTCGTCCTACGAGCAGTACTTC. Its protein product is CAISGPESSYEQYF.

The V and J genes are TRBV10-3 and TRBJ1-1; the D gene is possibly TRBD1 (5 bases). The V and J ends lost 6 bases and 1 base respectively, with 12 bases between them. Germline CDR1 ENHRY, CDR2 SYGVKD. The CDR3 is made up of 14 amino acids. In nucleotides, the CDR3 is TGTGCCATCAGGCAGGGATCGGCGAACACTGAAGCTTTCTTT. This gives the protein CAIRQGSANTEAFF.

V gene TRBV7-9 combines with J gene TRBJ2-1; D is ambiguous. The CDR3 contains 14 residues. Trimming removed 3 bases at V and 2 bases at J, with 8 bases between. Germline V CDR1 and CDR2: SEHNR, FQNEAQ (reference sequence). The CDR3 DNA follows: TGTGCCAGCAGCTTGGAAACGACCTACAATGAGCAGTTCTTC. Its translation: CASSLETTYNEQFF. The whole variable domain, remainder taken from reference TRBV7-9 and TRBJ2-1, is DTGVSQNPRHKITKRGQNVTFRCDPISEHNRLYWYRQTLGQGPEFLTYFQNEAQLEKSRLLSDRFSAERPKGSFSTLEIQRTEQGDSAMYLCASSLETTYNEQFFGPGTRLTVL.

V usage is TRBV7-9 and J usage is TRBJ2-1; D tentatively fits TRBD1 or TRBD2 (5 bases each). The V and J ends lost 7 bases and 7 bases respectively, with 11 bases between them. CDR3 size: 12 residues. CDR1 and CDR2 (germline): SEHNR, FQNEAQ (reference sequence). The CDR3 protein is CASTFGGNEQFF. The CDR3 nucleotides read TGTGCCAGCACATTTGGGGGAAATGAGCAGTTCTTC.

A few counts support this clonotype. The V and J genes are TRBV7-2 and TRBJ2-7; no clear D. CDR3 length equals 14 residues. The V end was cut by 3 bases, the J end by 3 bases, with 12 bases between. Looked up from germline, CDR1 is SGHTA and CDR2 is FQGNSA. CDR3: CASSLSPDFYEQYF. The CDR3 nucleotides read TGTGCCAGCAGCTTGAGTCCTGATTTCTACGAGCAGTACTTC.

This clonotype was seen more than once but under ten times. J is TRBJ1-5 and V is TRBV20-1; D is undetermined. The CDR3 loop spans 14 amino acids. In germline, CDR1 is DFQATT, CDR2 SNEGSKA (reference sequence). The CDR3 spells CILGRSFSNQPQHF. For the CDR3, the DNA is TGCATTCTAGGGCGGAGTTTTAGCAATCAGCCCCAGCATTTT.

The genes are TRBV5-6 and TRBJ2-1; D is possibly TRBD2 (5 bases). V was trimmed by 4 bases and J by 5 bases, leaving 16 bases between them. The germline V gene encodes CDR1 SGHDT and CDR2 YYEEEE. The CDR3 sequence is 15 residues long. DNA for the CDR3: TGTGCCAGCAGCCTGACCCTCTCTAGCCACAATGAGCAGTTCTTC. Translating it yields CASSLTLSSHNEQFF.

This clonotype has ten or more counts. V is TRBV6-2 or TRBV6-3 and J is TRBJ2-7, with 14 bases aligning to TRBD2. J gave up 6 bases and V 6 bases, and 10 bases lay outside the gene matches. Germline V gene sequence: CDR1 MNHEY, CDR2 SVGEGT. The CDR3 is 16 residues long. In DNA, the CDR3 is TGTGCCAGCAGATCGGGACTAGCGGGAGCCCATCGCGAGCAGTACTTC. Its translation is CASRSGLAGAHREQYF.

This clonotype was picked up a small number of times. In nucleotides, the CDR3 is TGTGCCAGCAGCTCGGGACGCGTGACCTACGAGCAGTACTTC. The encoded protein is CASSSGRVTYEQYF. This rearrangement joins TRBV7-8 to TRBJ2-7, with D perhaps matching TRBD1 or TRBD2 (5 bases each). The CDR3 has 14 residues. Germline V gene sequence: CDR1 SGHVS, CDR2 FQNEAQ. V lost 4 bases and J lost 2, with 12 bases in between.

The genes are TRBV7-2 and TRBJ2-1; D remains ambiguous. This CDR3 has 17 residues. V was cut by 5 bases and J by 0 bases, with 17 bases left in between. Germline values: CDR1 SGHTA, CDR2 FQGNSA. Here the CDR3 reads CASSPPIGKSSYNEQFF. The CDR3 DNA sequence: TGTGCCAGCAGCCCCCCTATCGGAAAGAGCTCCTACAATGAGCAGTTCTTC.

This clonotype was recorded a few times. The V call is TRBV24-1, the J call TRBJ1-1, with TRBD1 as a possible D gene (6 bases). From germline, CDR1 is KGHDR and CDR2 SFDVKD. CDR3 length: 14 amino acids. Trimming took off 2 bases at V and 3 bases at J, with 9 bases between the two ends. CDR3 DNA sequence: TGTGCCACCAGTGATTGGGACAAAGACACTGAAGCTTTCTTT. Amino acids: CATSDWDKDTEAFF.

This clonotype has more than one count but fewer than ten. The chain combines TRBV6-2 or TRBV6-3 with TRBJ1-2; D not certain. V dropped 11 bases and J dropped 5 bases, with 9 bases sitting between them. This CDR3 has 10 amino acids. CDR1 is MNHEY and CDR2 is SVGEGT in the germline V gene. This CDR3 reads CACYRYGYTF. CDR3 in DNA: TGTGCCTGCTATCGGTATGGCTACACCTTC.

This clonotype was found a few times. The rearrangement joins TRBV5-1 to TRBJ2-7, with a possible D match to TRBD2 (6 bases). CDR1 SGHRS and CDR2 YFSETQ come from the germline V gene. V lost 4 bases and J lost 4, with 18 bases in between. This CDR3 is 15 amino acids long. This CDR3 is CASSNPGLELYEQYF. DNA of the CDR3: TGCGCCAGCAGCAATCCGGGACTGGAGTTATACGAGCAGTACTTC.

This clonotype was observed a few times. The genes are TRBV3-1 and TRBJ2-1; D is unclear. The V and J ends lost 8 bases and 14 bases respectively, with 7 bases between them. Germline values: CDR1 LGHDT, CDR2 YNNKEL (reference sequence). This CDR3 has 8 amino acids. The CDR3 region is CASHYEFF. As DNA, the CDR3 is TGTGCCAGCCATTACGAGTTCTTC.

This clonotype was detected only a few times. A much larger clone lies one base from this, so it may be a read error. The chain is built from TRBV9 and TRBJ2-1; D not resolved. Trimming removed 0 bases from V and 2 bases from J, with 3 bases in between. Germline V gene lookup returns CDR1 SGDLS and CDR2 YYNGEE. This CDR3 has 13 amino acids. The CDR3 spells CASSVGPYNEQFF. CDR3 nucleotides: TGTGCCAGCAGCGTAGGTCCCTACAATGAGCAGTTCTTC.

The chain recombines TRBV7-9 with TRBJ2-1; 11 bases agree with TRBD2. The CDR3 is 16 amino acids. V dropped 4 bases and J dropped 6; count of bases not matched to a gene: 8. The germline gives CDR1 SEHNR, CDR2 FQNEAQ (reference sequence). The CDR3 region is CASSSRRTSGPNEQFF. In DNA form, the CDR3 reads TGTGCCAGCAGCTCTAGAAGGACTAGCGGGCCCAATGAGCAGTTCTTC. The full variable domain, completed using reference TRBV7-9 and TRBJ2-1, is DTGVSQNPRHKITKRGQNVTFRCDPISEHNRLYWYRQTLGQGPEFLTYFQNEAQLEKSRLLSDRFSAERPKGSFSTLEIQRTEQGDSAMYLCASSSRRTSGPNEQFFGPGTRLTVL.

The CDR3 nucleotides read TGTGCCAGCAGACCGGGACAGTTGACAGATACGCAGTATTTT. Its translation is CASRPGQLTDTQYF. V and J are TRBV12-3 or TRBV12-4 and TRBJ2-3; 7 bases fit TRBD1. J gave up 3 bases and V 6 bases, and 6 bases lay outside the gene matches. This CDR3 spans 14 amino acids.

Only a few counts were recorded for this clonotype. The chain uses TRBV6-2 or TRBV6-3 and TRBJ2-5, with unresolved D. From germline, CDR1 is MNHEY and CDR2 SVGEGT. The ends were cut back, 6 bases at V and 3 bases at J, with 14 bases in the middle. The length of the CDR3 is 14 residues. CDR3 DNA sequence: TGTGCCAGCAGCCAGACAAGGACGGAAGAGACCCAGTACTTC. Translated, it gives CASSQTRTEETQYF.

The sample holds a few counts of this clonotype. J is TRBJ2-3 and V is TRBV12-3 or TRBV12-4, with 7 bases aligning to TRBD1. V was pared by 8 bases and J by 0 bases, with 8 bases of the junction left unmatched. The CDR3 loop spans 15 amino acids. CDR3 coding DNA: TGTGCCAGCGGTCAAACGGGACAGAGCACAGATACGCAGTATTTT. This sequence encodes CASGQTGQSTDTQYF.

This clonotype was picked up a small number of times. The rearrangement links TRBV6-1 to TRBJ1-5, with TRBD1 matching over 7 bases. The germline gives CDR1 MNHNS, CDR2 SASEGT. Germline trimming cut 6 bases from V and 7 bases from J; bases unmatched to any gene: 18. This CDR3 is 17 amino acids long. The CDR3 sequence: CASSRTIGIQGDQPQHF. For the CDR3, the DNA is TGTGCCAGCAGCCGCACGATAGGGATTCAGGGGGACCAGCCCCAGCATTTT.

This clonotype was seen a few times. The genes are TRBV28 and TRBJ2-4; 7 bases line up with TRBD1. The CDR3 is made up of 14 amino acids. Germline-derived CDR1 and CDR2 are MDHEN and SYDVKM. V was pared by 7 bases and J by 4 bases, with 7 bases of the junction left unmatched. CDR3 in amino acids: CASTHGTAKNIQYF. For the CDR3, the DNA is TGTGCCAGCACGCACGGGACAGCGAAAAACATTCAGTACTTC.

This clonotype was counted between two and nine times. This sequence joins TRBV5-1 and TRBJ2-5; no firm D call. Germline CDR1 is SGHRS and CDR2 is YFSETQ. The CDR3 runs to 12 residues. The V end lost 7 bases, the J end lost 2 bases, and 9 bases lay between the germline ends. CDR3: CASGNQQETQYF. The CDR3 coding sequence is TGCGCCAGCGGCAACCAGCAAGAGACCCAGTACTTC.

V usage is TRBV20-1 and J usage is TRBJ2-7, with 10 bases identical to TRBD2. Germline assignment: CDR1 DFQATT and CDR2 SNEGSKA (reference sequence). V trimming: 6 bases; J trimming: 5 bases; junction bases outside the gene matches: 10. CDR3 size: 14 residues. CDR3 protein: CSATLAGGGHEQYF. In DNA, the CDR3 is TGCAGTGCCACCTTAGCGGGAGGAGGCCACGAGCAGTACTTC.